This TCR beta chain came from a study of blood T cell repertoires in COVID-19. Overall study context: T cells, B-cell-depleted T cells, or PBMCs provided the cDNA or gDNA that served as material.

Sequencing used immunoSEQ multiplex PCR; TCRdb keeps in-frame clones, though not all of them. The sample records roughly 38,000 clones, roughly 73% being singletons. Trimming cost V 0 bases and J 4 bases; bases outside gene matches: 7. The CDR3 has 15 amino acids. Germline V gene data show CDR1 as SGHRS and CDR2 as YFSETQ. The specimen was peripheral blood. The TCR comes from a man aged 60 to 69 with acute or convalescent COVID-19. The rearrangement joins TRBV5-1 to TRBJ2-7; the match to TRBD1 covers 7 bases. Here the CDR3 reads CASSLVGTAIYEQYF. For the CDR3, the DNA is TGCGCCAGCAGCTTGGTCGGGACAGCAATTTACGAGCAGTACTTC. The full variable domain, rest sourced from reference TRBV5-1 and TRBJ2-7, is KAGVTQTPRYLIKTRGQQVTLSCSPISGHRSVSWYQQTPGQGLQFLFEYFSETQRNKGNFPGRFSGRQFSNSRSEMNVSTLELGDSALYLCASSLVGTAIYEQYFGPGTRLTVT.